This record covers a single TCR beta chain. The target antigen is unknown. Germline V CDR1 and CDR2: SNHLY, FYNNEI. The length of the CDR3 is 13 residues. J was trimmed by 7 bases and V by 11 bases; bases with no gene match: 8. The data belong to a study of blood T cells in healthy people across ages. Study conclusions and caveats: Both higher diversity and more naive CD4+ cells marked long-lived donors when set against aged donors.

In each sample, at least 6 million PBMCs were isolated. It was with a sample-barcoded 5' primer and a J-beta primer mix that a second PCR of about 6 to 12 cycles was run. In TCRdb, the 5' RACE reads were re-called with MiXCR into one record per CDR3 protein. Of about 1.4 million distinct CDR3 sequences in the sample, 59% are singletons; the top ten hold 5.5% to 8%. Sequenced: blood. The chain has TRBV2 and TRBJ2-1, with 10 bases lining up with TRBD2. The sequence was collected from a man between 18 and 35 years old in good health. The CDR3 DNA follows: TGTGCCGGCGGTCTAGCGGGGGTTAATGAGCAGTTCTTC. This encodes CAGGLAGVNEQFF.